Below are 21 T cell receptor beta chains sequenced from a single sample in a study of blood T cell repertoires in COVID-19. Repertoires were generated with immunoSEQ multiplex PCR, while TCRdb's copy carries only in-frame clones and drops some. The data contain about 280,000 clones, 86% of them singletons. The specimen was peripheral blood. These receptors were obtained from a woman aged 25 to 45 with active or convalescent COVID-19.

The chain is built from TRBV7-2 and TRBJ1-2; 9 bases line up with TRBD1. V was clipped by 4 bases and J by 8 bases; unmatched bases: 5. CDR3 length: 13 residues. Germline-derived CDR1 and CDR2 are SGHTA and FQGNSA. CDR3 in DNA: TGTGCCAGCAGCTCGAGGGACAGGGAAGGCTACACCTTC. Residues: CASSSRDREGYTF.

The J gene is TRBJ1-1, the V gene TRBV14; D uncertain. Trimming took 3 bases from V and 2 from J, leaving 10 bases between them. This CDR3 comprises 14 residues. Germline assignment: CDR1 SGHDN and CDR2 FVKESK. The CDR3 region is CASSQRRFNTEAFF. CDR3 in DNA: TGTGCCAGCAGCCAGCGGCGCTTTAACACTGAAGCTTTCTTT.

About this clone itself: This specimen includes other DNA sequences encoding the same CDR3. This rearrangement joins TRBV15 to TRBJ2-7; D is possibly TRBD2 (5 bases). V gave up 3 bases and J gave up 4 bases, with 10 bases separating them. The CDR3 consists of 13 residues. The germline gives CDR1 LNHNV, CDR2 YYDKDF (reference sequence). The CDR3 DNA sequence: TGTGCCACCAGCAGGGAGGCTTCGTACGAGCAGTACTTC. Encoded protein: CATSREASYEQYF.

This chain uses TRBV18 with TRBJ1-6; 7 bases align to TRBD1. The V and J ends lost 2 bases and 6 bases, in that order; junction bases with no gene match: 7. Germline assignment: CDR1 KGHSH and CDR2 LQKENI. CDR3 length equals 16 residues. The CDR3 DNA is TGTGCCAGCTCACCAGCCGGGACAGCTTTTAATTCACCCCTCCACTTT. This encodes CASSPAGTAFNSPLHF. Together with reference TRBV18 and TRBJ1-6, the CDR3 gives the full variable domain: NAGVMQNPRHLVRRRGQEARLRCSPMKGHSHVYWYRQLPEEGLKFMVYLQKENIIDESGMPKERFSAEFPKEGPSILRIQQVVRGDSAAYFCASSPAGTAFNSPLHFGNGTRLTVT.

This clone was detected once. This chain uses TRBV27 with TRBJ1-5; tentative D call: TRBD1 (6 bases). Germline V gene data show CDR1 as MNHEY and CDR2 as SMNVEV (reference sequence). V lost 5 bases and J lost 1, with 18 bases in between. This CDR3 is 17 amino acids long. In nucleotides, the CDR3 is TGTGCCAGCAGTAGGAACAGGGTAGAAAGAAGCAATCAGCCCCAGCATTTT. This gives the protein CASSRNRVERSNQPQHF.

CDR3 nucleotides: TGTGCCAGCAGCTTGGGGCCCACAGATACGCAGTATTTT. Translation: CASSLGPTDTQYF. The J gene is TRBJ2-3, the V gene TRBV5-8, with D unresolved. The CDR3 is 13 amino acids. Trimming took 0 bases from V and 2 from J, leaving 4 bases between them. Germline CDR1 SGHTS, CDR2 YDEGEE. Looking up the rest from reference TRBV5-8 and TRBJ2-3 gives the full variable domain: EAGVTQSPTHLIKTRGQQATLRCSPISGHTSVYWYQQALGLGLQFLLWYDEGEERNRGNFPPRFSGRQFPNYSSELNVNALELEDSALYLCASSLGPTDTQYFGPGTRLTVL.

The chain uses TRBV10-2 and TRBJ2-1; TRBD2 is a possible D gene (7 bases). V was pared by 7 bases and J by 6 bases, with 16 bases between. The CDR3 sequence is 14 residues long. Germline CDR1 reads WSHSY; CDR2 reads SAAADI. In nucleotides, the CDR3 is TGCGCCAGCAATCGCGGGGGCCTCGGCAATGAGCAGTTCTTC. Translated: CASNRGGLGNEQFF.

The V call is TRBV7-2, the J call TRBJ1-2; D unclear. Trimming removed 4 bases at V and 1 base at J, with 10 bases between. The CDR3 extends over 14 amino acids. The germline gives CDR1 SGHTA, CDR2 FQGNSA. The CDR3 sequence: CASSSPGFNYGYTF. CDR3 DNA sequence: TGTGCCAGCAGCTCCCCAGGCTTTAACTATGGCTACACCTTC. The full variable domain, with the rest looked up from reference TRBV7-2 and TRBJ1-2, is GAGVSQSPSNKVTEKGKDVELRCDPISGHTALYWYRQSLGQGLEFLIYFQGNSAPDKSGLPSDRFSAERTGGSVSTLTIQRTQQEDSAVYLCASSSPGFNYGYTFGSGTRLTVV.

The genes are TRBV4-3 and TRBJ2-1; TRBD1 matches at 8 bases. J gave up 0 bases and V 6 bases, and 7 bases lay outside the gene matches. CDR3 length equals 16 residues. Germline assignment: CDR1 LGHNA and CDR2 YSLEER. CDR3 bases: TGCGCCAGCAGGCGGACAGGGATTCTCTCCTACAATGAGCAGTTCTTC. Translated: CASRRTGILSYNEQFF.

The gene calls are TRBV5-4 and TRBJ2-3, with D unclear. This CDR3 contains 13 residues. CDR1 is SGHNT and CDR2 is YYREEE in the germline V gene (reference sequence). V was clipped by 4 bases and J by 5 bases, with 11 bases between them. CDR3 sequence reads: CASSPPGRDTQYF. Written as DNA, the CDR3 is TGTGCCAGCAGCCCACCGGGTAGAGATACGCAGTATTTT.

The chain has TRBV7-6 and TRBJ1-2, with 9 bases matching TRBD1. Trimming took 5 bases from V and 3 from J; bases not matched to a gene: 4. This CDR3 is 14 amino acids long. In germline, CDR1 is SGHVS, CDR2 FNYEAQ. CDR3 nucleotides: TGTGCCAGCAGCCCAAGGGACAGGGACTATGGCTACACCTTC. Its translation is CASSPRDRDYGYTF.

This chain connects TRBV6-4 to TRBJ2-6; D is perhaps TRBD1 (5 bases). The germline CDR1 and CDR2 sequences are MRHNA and SNTAGT. V lost 3 bases, J lost 1 base, and 10 bases lay in between. This CDR3 spans 16 amino acids. Here the CDR3 reads CASSDSGLSGANVLTF. DNA for the CDR3: TGTGCCAGCAGTGATTCAGGGCTTTCTGGGGCCAACGTCCTGACTTTC.

The CDR3 loop reads CATSSTRRETQYF. CDR3 DNA sequence: TGTGCCACCAGCAGTACCCGGAGAGAGACCCAGTACTTC. This chain joins TRBV15 and TRBJ2-5, with D hard to call. The ends were cut back, 3 bases at V and 4 bases at J, with 9 bases in the middle. The germline V gene encodes CDR1 LNHNV and CDR2 YYDKDF (reference sequence). The CDR3 has 13 residues.

This clone showed up just a few times. One junction end does not reproduce the germline sequence, and a read error may be involved. The V call is TRBV6-5, the J call TRBJ2-7; the match to TRBD1 covers 7 bases. Germline CDR1 MNHEY, CDR2 SVGAGI. This CDR3 contains 12 residues. The CDR3 here is CASSDSGGEQYF. In nucleotides, the CDR3 is TGTGCCAGCAGTGACTCAGGGGGCGAGCAGTACTTC.

The V call is TRBV3-1 (or the pseudogene TRBV3-2), the J call TRBJ2-2; the D gene is possibly TRBD2 (5 bases). CDR3 length: 15 amino acids. Germline V CDR1 and CDR2: LGHDT, YNNKEL (reference sequence). The V end lost 3 bases, the J end lost 2 bases, and 10 bases lay between the germline ends. The DNA of the CDR3 is TGTGCCAGCAGCCAGCGGAGGTTAAACACCGGGGAGCTGTTTTTT. This sequence encodes CASSQRRLNTGELFF.

This clone was seen only a few times. The V call is TRBV7-8, the J call TRBJ1-3; D gene unclear. V lost 5 bases and J 4 bases, leaving 12 bases between the germline ends. CDR1 and CDR2 (germline): SGHVS, FQNEAQ. The CDR3 sequence is 14 residues long. CDR3 protein: CASSRGLIGNTIYF. As DNA, the CDR3 is TGTGCCAGCAGCCGAGGACTAATCGGAAACACCATATATTTT.

The rearrangement links TRBV19 to TRBJ2-5; TRBD2 matches 10 bases. This CDR3 is 18 amino acids long. The germline V gene has CDR1 LNHDA and CDR2 SQIVND (reference sequence). V was pared by 3 bases and J by 0 bases, with 10 bases of the junction left unmatched. The CDR3 region has the DNA TGTGCCAGTAGTATCGGAACTAGCGGGGCCTTGTACCAAGAGACCCAGTACTTC. Encoded protein: CASSIGTSGALYQETQYF.

The chain combines TRBV7-3 with TRBJ2-3; 12 bases match TRBD2. From germline, CDR1 is SGHTA and CDR2 FQGTGA. V lost 5 bases and J lost 6; bases outside the gene matches: 6. This CDR3 has 15 residues. The CDR3 coding sequence is TGTGCCAGCAGCCCTAGCGGGGGGGCCTTTGATACGCAGTATTTT. This encodes CASSPSGGAFDTQYF.

V gene TRBV6-2 or TRBV6-3 combines with J gene TRBJ2-3; 7 positions match TRBD2. This CDR3 is built from 16 residues. Germline V CDR1 and CDR2: MNHEY, SVGEGT. Trimming took 4 bases from V and 0 from J; bases not matched to a gene: 7. CDR3 nucleotide sequence: TGTGCCAGCAGTTTCAAGCGGGGCCTTAGCACAGATACGCAGTATTTT. It codes for CASSFKRGLSTDTQYF.

This CDR3 is CASSAAGGYGYTF. CDR3 DNA sequence: TGTGCCAGCAGCGCCGCGGGGGGATATGGCTACACCTTC. The rearrangement links TRBV9 to TRBJ1-2; the D gene is possibly TRBD1 (5 bases). V was cut by 3 bases and J by 5 bases, with 11 bases left in between. This CDR3 region has 13 residues. Germline CDR1 and CDR2: SGDLS and YYNGEE.

The chain is built from TRBV19 and TRBJ1-3; D is ambiguous. From germline, CDR1 is LNHDA and CDR2 SQIVND (reference sequence). The CDR3 has 15 residues. Trimming left V 3 bases short and J 2 bases short, with 11 bases between. CDR3 loop: CASSINSLPGNTIYF. CDR3 bases: TGTGCCAGTAGTATCAACAGCCTACCTGGAAACACCATATATTTT. Supplemented by reference TRBV19 and TRBJ1-3, the full variable domain reads DGGITQSPKYLFRKEGQNVTLSCEQNLNHDAMYWYRQDPGQGLRLIYYSQIVNDFQKGDIAEGYSVSREKKESFPLTVTSAQKNPTAFYLCASSINSLPGNTIYFGEGSWLTVV.